Listed below are T cell receptor beta chains from one sample, sequenced in a study of T-cell memory formation after mild COVID-19. TCRdb re-derived calls from the 5' RACE reads in MiXCR, one entry per CDR3 protein. This sample has about 360,000 distinct CDR3 sequences, with roughly an eighth found just once. The sample comprised PBMCs or a T cell subset sorted from them (not recorded which). These receptors all come from a man aged 18 to 29 who had mild COVID-19 (a few samples of this study predate the infection). Cell type and time point are not known. CDR3s include the opening cysteine and the closing phenylalanine or tryptophan. A D gene is named only where the DNA matches it firmly. Some rows have no size entry. The others give once, few or many, or a class for an expanded clone.

v_call	j_call	clone_size	d_call	cdr3_nt	cdr3_aa
TRBV4-3	TRBJ2-2	many	NA	TGCGCCAGCAGCCAATACCGGAGGGGATACAACACCGGGGAGCTGTTTTTT	CASSQYRRGYNTGELFF
TRBV4-3	TRBJ2-5	few	TRBD1	TGCGCCAGCAGCCAAGATACAGGGGGGGAGACCCAGTACTTC	CASSQDTGGETQYF
TRBV7-2	TRBJ2-2	many	TRBD2	TGTGCCAGCAGCTTCGCCGGGACTAGCGTAGGGACCGGGGAGCTGTTTTTT	CASSFAGTSVGTGELFF
TRBV11-2	TRBJ2-5	many	NA	TGTGCCAGCAGCTTAGGGGTCGGGGACCAAGAGACCCAGTACTTC	CASSLGVGDQETQYF
TRBV12-3/TRBV12-4	TRBJ2-5	few	NA	TGTGCCAGCAGTTGGAGGGGCCAAGAGACCCAGTACTTC	CASSWRGQETQYF
TRBV2	TRBJ2-1	few	TRBD2	TGTGCCAGCAGTGAAGCGGGACTAGCCGTAGCGGAGCAGTTCTTC	CASSEAGLAVAEQFF
TRBV7-3	TRBJ2-2	few	NA	TGTGCCAGCAGCCCAGGGCCGAGCCGGGAGCTGTTTTTT	CASSPGPSRELFF
TRBV7-3	TRBJ2-3	NA	TRBD1	TGTGCCAGCAGCTCGGGACAGGGGAGCACAGATACGCAGTATTTT	CASSSGQGSTDTQYF
TRBV6-5	TRBJ1-1	few	NA	TGTGCCAGCAGTTACACCGGGCAGGGGCGTCAAGCTTTCTTT	CASSYTGQGRQAFF
TRBV7-9	TRBJ2-5	many	TRBD2	TGTGCCAGCAGCTGGTGGACTAGCGCCTCCCCAGAGACCCAGTACTTC	CASSWWTSASPETQYF
TRBV5-1	TRBJ1-2	many	NA	TGCGCCAGCAGCTTGAAATTGGATAGTGGCTACACCTTC	CASSLKLDSGYTF
TRBV7-2	TRBJ2-3	few	NA	TGTGCCAGCAGCTTAGTCGGGGGGCTTGCAGATACGCAGTATTTT	CASSLVGGLADTQYF
TRBV7-2	TRBJ2-5	many	TRBD1	TGTGCCAGCAGCTTGGCCGGGACAGTGTACCAAGAGACCCAGTACTTC	CASSLAGTVYQETQYF